What follows are 5 T cell receptor beta chains derived from one specimen sequenced in a study of CXCR3-negative and CXCR3-positive naive CD8 T cells. The study's findings and limits: Hydrophobicity of TRB CDR3s was greater in CXCR3-positive naive cells than in CXCR3-negative naive cells.

UMI-labeled 5' RACE TRB cDNA libraries were prepared from the cells. TCRdb re-called the 5' RACE reads and shows each CDR3 protein once, DNA omitted. Its clone listing holds over 5,500 distinct CDR3 sequences. No cognate antigen is known for these TCRs. Sequenced input: naive CXCR3+ CD8+ T cells from blood. Sample subset: CD45RO-CCR7+CD27+CD95- naive CD8+ T cells expressing CXCR3 (TNR3+). All receptors derive from a human donor in good health. Some clones in this sample may be carry-over from other donors' samples.

This clonotype counts as medium-sized by frequency. The rearrangement links TRBV3-1 to TRBJ2-5; TCRdb proposes TRBD1, but this gene call is untestable without DNA. This CDR3 contains 16 residues. Germline CDR1 LGHDT, CDR2 YNNKEL (reference sequence). The CDR3 protein is CASSQPDRLAQETQYF.

Judged by frequency, this clonotype is medium-sized (0.01 to 0.1%). The chain carries TRBV29-1 and TRBJ2-1; without DNA, the TCRdb call of TRBD1 cannot be checked. Per the germline V gene, CDR1 is SQVTM and CDR2 is ANQGSEA. This CDR3 spans 13 amino acids. CDR3 in amino acids: CSAHGGHYNEQFF.

This clonotype counts as medium-sized by frequency. The rearrangement links TRBV5-1 to TRBJ1-4; TCRdb designates TRBD1, a call that cannot be tested without DNA. This CDR3 comprises 15 residues. Germline-derived CDR1 and CDR2 are SGHRS and YFSETQ. The CDR3 sequence is CASSIGTGINEKLFF.

This clonotype is deemed medium-sized by its frequency. The chain recombines TRBV29-1 with TRBJ2-5; TCRdb names TRBD1, which stays unverified in the absence of DNA. CDR3 size: 15 residues. Germline-derived CDR1 and CDR2 are SQVTM and ANQGSEA. CDR3 protein: CSVEVGAPERQTQYF.

The chain links TRBV4-1 to TRBJ2-4; the D gene TCRdb calls, TRBD2, cannot be checked with no DNA. The CDR3 covers 18 residues. CDR1 MGHRA and CDR2 YSYEKL come from the germline V gene. The CDR3 sequence: CASSQASPGQLAKNIQYF.